The clone carrying this T cell receptor beta chain was seen repeatedly, ten times or more. After template switching added a universal primer site, the resulting cDNA carried unique molecular identifiers. Using its own MiXCR run on the 5' RACE reads, TCRdb lists one record per CDR3 protein. The top ten clones hold about 1% of a sample with 400,000 to 550,000 distinct CDR3 sequences, roughly 13% of them seen once. The CDR3 has 14 residues. Germline CDR1 DFQATT, CDR2 SNEGSKA (reference sequence). V shed 1 base and J shed 2 bases, with 10 bases lying between them. This entry comes from a study of identical twins. Another study also made use of these data, one on yellow fever vaccine responses in identical twins.

Specimen: CD4+ T cells sorted from blood. The TCR was taken from a woman under 30 in good health. J is TRBJ2-3 and V is TRBV20-1; no reliable D call. CDR3: CSARGLEPTDTQYF. The CDR3 DNA is TGCAGTGCTAGAGGTCTAGAGCCCACAGATACGCAGTATTTT.